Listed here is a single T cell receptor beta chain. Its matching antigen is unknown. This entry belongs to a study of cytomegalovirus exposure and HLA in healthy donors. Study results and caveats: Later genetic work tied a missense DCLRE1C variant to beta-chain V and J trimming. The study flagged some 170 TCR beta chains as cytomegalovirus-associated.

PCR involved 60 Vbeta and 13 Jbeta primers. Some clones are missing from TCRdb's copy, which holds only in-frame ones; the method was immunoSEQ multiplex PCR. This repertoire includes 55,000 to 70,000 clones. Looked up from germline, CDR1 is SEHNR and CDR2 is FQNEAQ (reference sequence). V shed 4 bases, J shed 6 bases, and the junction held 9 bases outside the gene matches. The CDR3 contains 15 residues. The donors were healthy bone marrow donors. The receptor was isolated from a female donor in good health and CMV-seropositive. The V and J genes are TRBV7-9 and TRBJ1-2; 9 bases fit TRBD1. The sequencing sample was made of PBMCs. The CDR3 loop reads CASSSVRQGEDGYTF. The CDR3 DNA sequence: TGTGCCAGCAGCTCGGTACGACAGGGGGAGGATGGCTACACCTTC. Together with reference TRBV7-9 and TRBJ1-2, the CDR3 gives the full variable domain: DTGVSQNPRHKITKRGQNVTFRCDPISEHNRLYWYRQTLGQGPEFLTYFQNEAQLEKSRLLSDRFSAERPKGSFSTLEIQRTEQGDSAMYLCASSSVRQGEDGYTFGSGTRLTVV.